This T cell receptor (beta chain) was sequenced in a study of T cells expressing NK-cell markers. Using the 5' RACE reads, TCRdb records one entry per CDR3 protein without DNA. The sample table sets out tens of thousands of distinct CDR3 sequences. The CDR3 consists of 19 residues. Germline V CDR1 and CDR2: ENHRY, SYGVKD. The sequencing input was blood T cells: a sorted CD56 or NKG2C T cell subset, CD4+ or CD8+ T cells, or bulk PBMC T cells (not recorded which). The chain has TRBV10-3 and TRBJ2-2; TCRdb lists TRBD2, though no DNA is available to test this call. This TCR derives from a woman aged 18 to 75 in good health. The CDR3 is CAISSTAVAGGPWTGELFF.